This passage covers 5 T cell receptor beta chains from one sample sequenced in a study of T cell responses to AZD1222 COVID-19 vaccine. Assay: immunoSEQ multiplex PCR; the TCRdb copy retains only in-frame clones and omits some. The sample yields 60,000 or so clones, around 83% seen once. Sequenced here: peripheral blood, sampled on day 0 of AZD1222 vaccination. These receptors originate from an adult in good health.

This chain joins TRBV18 and TRBJ2-7, with no clear D. The CDR3 contains 12 residues. Trimming removed 4 bases at V and 2 bases at J, with 6 bases between. The germline CDR1 and CDR2 sequences are KGHSH and LQKENI. CDR3 sequence (DNA): TGTGCCAGCTCACAAGAGACCTACGAGCAGTACTTC. It is translated as CASSQETYEQYF.

CDR3 DNA sequence: TGTGCCAGCAGCTTAACAGGGAGCTCCTACGAGCAGTACTTC. It codes for CASSLTGSSYEQYF. The rearrangement uses TRBV7-8 and TRBJ2-7, with a weak D call TRBD1 (6 bases). From germline, CDR1 is SGHVS and CDR2 FQNEAQ. There are 14 residues in the CDR3. V gave up 2 bases and J gave up 0 bases, with 8 bases separating them. Combining the CDR3 with reference TRBV7-8 and TRBJ2-7 gives the whole variable domain GAGVSQSPRYKVAKRGQDVALRCDPISGHVSLFWYQQALGQGPEFLTYFQNEAQLDKSGLPSDRFFAERPEGSVSTLKIQRTQQEDSAVYLCASSLTGSSYEQYFGPGTRLTVT.

This chain links TRBV28 with TRBJ2-7; TRBD2 is a possible D gene (5 bases). The CDR3 covers 16 residues. Germline values: CDR1 MDHEN, CDR2 SYDVKM. Trimming took off 3 bases at V and 0 bases at J, with 15 bases between the two ends. The DNA of the CDR3 is TGTGCCAGCAGTTTGGGAGCCGCGCTTTACTCCTACGAGCAGTACGTC. It codes for CASSLGAALYSYEQYV.

This chain joins TRBV4-3 and TRBJ1-5; D might be TRBD1 (6 bases). Germline CDR1 is LGHNA and CDR2 is YSLEER. V dropped 0 bases and J dropped 7 bases, with 10 bases sitting between them. The CDR3 has 14 residues. The CDR3 sequence: CASSQERGTQPQHF. The CDR3 DNA reads as TGCGCCAGCAGCCAAGAGAGGGGGACACAGCCCCAGCATTTT.

The rearrangement links TRBV5-4 to TRBJ1-6, with 9 bases that match TRBD1. Trimming removed 4 bases from V and 8 bases from J; junction bases left unmatched: 7. CDR1 SGHNT and CDR2 YYREEE come from the germline V gene (reference sequence). The CDR3 is made up of 15 amino acids. The CDR3 DNA reads TGTGCCAGCAGCACCCCAGACAGGGGGGATTCACCCCTCCACTTT. Its translation is CASSTPDRGDSPLHF.